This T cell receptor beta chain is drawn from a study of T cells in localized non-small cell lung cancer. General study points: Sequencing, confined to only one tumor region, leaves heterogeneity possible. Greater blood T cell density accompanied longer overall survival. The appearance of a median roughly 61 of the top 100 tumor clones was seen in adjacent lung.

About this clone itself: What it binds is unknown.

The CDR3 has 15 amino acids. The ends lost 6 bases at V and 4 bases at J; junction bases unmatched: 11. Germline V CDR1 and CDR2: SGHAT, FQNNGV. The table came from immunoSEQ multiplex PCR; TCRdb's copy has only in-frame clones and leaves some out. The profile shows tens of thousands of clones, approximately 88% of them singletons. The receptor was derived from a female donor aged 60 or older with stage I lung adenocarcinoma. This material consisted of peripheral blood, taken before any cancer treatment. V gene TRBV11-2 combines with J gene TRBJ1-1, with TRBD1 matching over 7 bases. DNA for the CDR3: TGTGCCAGCAGTATGATACAGGGGTTCAGCACTGAAGCTTTCTTT. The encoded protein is CASSMIQGFSTEAFF.